The subject of this entry is one TCR beta chain. These data come from a study of shared clonotypes between healthy human individuals. Profiling relied on immunoSEQ multiplex PCR, and the TCRdb table lists in-frame clones only, not all of them. The sample contains millions of clones, 85% to 95% of which appear only once. Germline values: CDR1 SGHDT, CDR2 YYEEEE. V lost 0 bases and J lost 0, with 18 bases in between. The CDR3 totals 18 residues. The sequenced material came from naive CD4+ T cells from PBMCs. Subset here: CD45RA+ positively selected. The rearrangement uses TRBV5-6 and TRBJ1-1; D may be TRBD1 (6 bases). The TCR was taken from a man between 18 and 35 years old in good health. Some clones in this sample may be carry-over from other donors' samples. CDR3 DNA: TGTGCCAGCAGCTTGGCCGGGGCAGGGGCTATCATGAACACTGAAGCTTTCTTT. Translated, it gives CASSLAGAGAIMNTEAFF.